The 27 T cell receptor beta chains below all came from one sample that was sequenced in a study of blood T cells in healthy people across ages. It was with a sample-barcoded 5' primer and a J-beta primer mix that a second PCR of about 6 to 12 cycles was run. Using its own MiXCR run on the 5' RACE reads, TCRdb lists one record per CDR3 protein. The sample includes about 780,000 distinct CDR3 sequences, roughly 26% of them seen just once. A further study also used this sample, focusing on T cells of mothers and their children.

The specimen sequenced was blood. Every receptor here comes from a boy younger than 18 in good health.

This clonotype occurred a few times. V usage is TRBV7-9 and J usage is TRBJ2-5; 7 bases are a match to TRBD2. The ends lost 4 bases at V and 6 bases at J; junction bases unmatched: 14. The CDR3 is made up of 16 amino acids. Germline loops: CDR1 SEHNR, CDR2 FQNEAQ (reference sequence). The CDR3 nucleotides are TGTGCCAGCAGCTCGAACAGACCAGCGGGGTGGCAGACCCAGTACTTC. Translated: CASSSNRPAGWQTQYF. The entire variable domain, with the rest obtained from reference TRBV7-9 and TRBJ2-5, is as follows: DTGVSQNPRHKITKRGQNVTFRCDPISEHNRLYWYRQTLGQGPEFLTYFQNEAQLEKSRLLSDRFSAERPKGSFSTLEIQRTEQGDSAMYLCASSSNRPAGWQTQYFGPGTRLLVL.

Only a few counts were recorded for this clonotype. One junction end does not reproduce the germline sequence, and a read error may be involved. The chain carries TRBV6-5 and TRBJ1-5; D not certain. Per the germline V gene, CDR1 is MNHEY and CDR2 is SVGAGI. The CDR3 sequence is 15 residues long. This CDR3 is CASSYSGASNQPRHF. The CDR3 DNA follows: TGTGCCAGCAGTTACTCGGGAGCTAGCAATCAGCCCCGGCATTTT.

This clonotype was seen only a few times. The chain has TRBV5-1 and TRBJ2-5; 10 bases match TRBD1. Unmatched junction bases numbered 9, after V lost 4 bases and J lost 3 bases. There are 16 residues in the CDR3. Germline lookup yields CDR1 SGHRS and CDR2 YFSETQ. The CDR3 here is CASSRDRGRNKETQYF. The DNA for the CDR3 is TGCGCCAGCAGCCGTGACAGGGGGCGGAATAAAGAGACCCAGTACTTC.

This chain connects TRBV5-1 to TRBJ2-7, with D possibly being TRBD1 or TRBD2 (6 bases each). Trimming removed 0 bases at V and 0 bases at J, with 13 bases between. The CDR3 runs to 16 residues. Germline CDR1 is SGHRS and CDR2 is YFSETQ. The CDR3 coding sequence is TGCGCCAGCAGCTTGGCCGGGGGCTCCTCCTCCTACGAGCAGTACTTC. It translates to CASSLAGGSSSYEQYF.

The rearrangement links TRBV20-1 to TRBJ1-3; D uncertain. The CDR3 runs 13 residues. Germline lookup yields CDR1 DFQATT and CDR2 SNEGSKA (reference sequence). V lost 6 bases, J lost 4 bases, and 13 bases lay in between. CDR3 region: CSAVGGPGNTIYF. The CDR3 DNA reads TGCAGTGCCGTAGGAGGTCCAGGAAACACCATATATTTT.

On this clonotype itself: This may be a read error: a much more frequent sequence differs by one nucleotide. The V gene is TRBV29-1, the J gene TRBJ1-2; 10 bases fit TRBD1. The CDR3 consists of 17 residues. V was pared by 1 base and J by 4 bases, with 12 bases of the junction left unmatched. CDR1 and CDR2 (germline): SQVTM, ANQGSEA. CDR3 in DNA: TGCAGCGTTGAAGGCACTTGGGGACAGGGGCGGGGCTATGGCTACACCTTC. It codes for CSVEGTWGQGRGYGYTF.

In its sample, this clonotype was seen a few times. The V call is TRBV10-2, the J call TRBJ1-5; no definite D call. The germline V gene has CDR1 WSHSY and CDR2 SAAADI. The ends were cut back, 6 bases at V and 3 bases at J, with 12 bases in the middle. The CDR3 totals 14 residues. The CDR3: CASSQHRANQPQHF. The CDR3 bases are TGCGCCAGCAGCCAACACCGTGCCAATCAGCCCCAGCATTTT.

The chain links TRBV12-3 or TRBV12-4 to TRBJ1-4; TRBD1 is a possible D gene (5 bases). V was clipped by 6 bases and J by 7 bases, with 15 bases between them. The CDR3 runs 14 residues. The CDR3 sequence: CASSFTLRGEKLFF. CDR3 in DNA: TGTGCCAGCAGCTTTACACTAAGGGGTGAAAAACTGTTTTTT.

About this clonotype: This may come from a read error, since a much larger clone is one base off. The chain couples TRBV29-1 to TRBJ1-2; 9 positions agree with TRBD1. Germline V gene lookup returns CDR1 SQVTM and CDR2 ANQGSEA. The CDR3 has 13 amino acids. CDR3 protein: CSGRDRDNSGYTF. For the CDR3, the DNA is TGCAGCGGGAGGGACAGGGACAACTCTGGCTACACCTTC.

The V call is TRBV3-1, the J call TRBJ2-1, with D uncertain. The CDR3 extends over 12 amino acids. Trimming cost V 1 base and J 16 bases, with 14 bases left between them. Per the germline V gene, CDR1 is LGHDT and CDR2 is YNNKEL (reference sequence). In DNA, the CDR3 is TGTGCCAGCAGCCAAGGAAGGGCTGAGCGATTCTTC. Its protein product is CASSQGRAERFF.

The V call is TRBV15, the J call TRBJ1-2, with D maybe TRBD1 (6 bases). Germline V gene lookup returns CDR1 LNHNV and CDR2 YYDKDF (reference sequence). This CDR3 has 14 amino acids. With 5 bases removed from V and 0 bases from J, the gap between germline ends came to 10 bases. Here the CDR3 DNA reads TGTGCCACCAGCCGGGGGCTGGCTAACTATGGCTACACCTTC. Protein: CATSRGLANYGYTF.

The rearrangement uses TRBV29-1 and TRBJ1-1, with D tentatively TRBD1 (5 bases). Germline V gene lookup returns CDR1 SQVTM and CDR2 ANQGSEA. Trimming removed 6 bases at V and 4 bases at J, with 15 bases between. This CDR3 spans 13 amino acids. CDR3 sequence: CSVTRGTGTEAFF. The CDR3 DNA reads as TGCAGCGTCACCCGGGGCACGGGCACTGAAGCTTTCTTT.

The J gene is TRBJ2-1, the V gene TRBV5-6, with D perhaps TRBD1 or TRBD2 (5 bases each). Germline V gives CDR1 SGHDT, CDR2 YYEEEE. V was pared by 7 bases and J by 6 bases, with 17 bases between. The CDR3 length is 14 residues. This CDR3 reads CASLSGALGNEQFF. The CDR3 DNA reads as TGTGCCAGCCTCTCCGGGGCTCTCGGCAATGAGCAGTTCTTC. The whole variable domain, remainder taken from reference TRBV5-6 and TRBJ2-1, is DAGVTQSPTHLIKTRGQQVTLRCSPKSGHDTVSWYQQALGQGPQFIFQYYEEEERQRGNFPDRFSGHQFPNYSSELNVNALLLGDSALYLCASLSGALGNEQFFGPGTRLTVL.

In its sample, this clonotype was seen a few times. The V and J genes are TRBV18 and TRBJ2-5, with D possibly matching TRBD1 (6 bases). V lost 3 bases, J lost 5 bases, and 19 bases lay in between. The CDR3 spans 16 residues. Germline CDR1 KGHSH, CDR2 LQKENI. DNA of the CDR3: TGTGCCAGCTCACCCACGGGCAGGGGAAGATGGGAGACCCAGTACTTC. This encodes CASSPTGRGRWETQYF.

This clonotype was found many times. CDR3 sequence reads: CASSFGTGIYEQYF. Here the CDR3 DNA reads TGTGCCAGCAGTTTTGGGACAGGGATCTACGAGCAGTACTTC. The chain recombines TRBV28 with TRBJ2-7; 9 positions agree with TRBD1. The CDR3 totals 14 residues. The V and J ends lost 3 bases and 3 bases, in that order; junction bases with no gene match: 3. Germline CDR1 MDHEN, CDR2 SYDVKM. Variable domain in full (rest from reference TRBV28 and TRBJ2-7): DVKVTQSSRYLVKRTGEKVFLECVQDMDHENMFWYRQDPGLGLRLIYFSYDVKMKEKGDIPEGYSVSREKKERFSLILESASTNQTSMYLCASSFGTGIYEQYFGPGTRLTVT.

This clonotype was seen a handful of times. One end of the junction does not line up with germline, which may come from a read error. J is TRBJ1-2 and V is TRBV25-1; perhaps TRBD1 as D (6 bases). CDR1 is MGHDK and CDR2 is SYGVNS in the germline V gene. This CDR3 spans 14 amino acids. This CDR3 reads CASSDTGNHYGYTF. CDR3 DNA: TGTGCCAGCAGTGATACAGGGAACCACTATGGTTACACCTTC.

The rearrangement uses TRBV4-1 and TRBJ1-5; D remains unclear. The V end lost 1 base, the J end lost 6 bases, and 13 bases lay between the germline ends. CDR3 length: 15 residues. Germline-derived CDR1 and CDR2 are MGHRA and YSYEKL. Written as DNA, the CDR3 is TGCGCCAGCAGCCAAGGGAAGGAGTTGGTTCAGCCCCAGCATTTT. It codes for CASSQGKELVQPQHF.

V usage is TRBV13 and J usage is TRBJ2-2, with a tentative D call TRBD2 (6 bases). V was trimmed by 2 bases and J by 4 bases, leaving 14 bases between them. From germline, CDR1 is PRHDT and CDR2 FYEKMQ (reference sequence). This CDR3 has 16 amino acids. CDR3 in DNA: TGTGCCAGCAGCTTACGAACTAGCTTCATCACCGGGGAGCTGTTTTTT. This sequence encodes CASSLRTSFITGELFF. The complete variable domain, with remaining parts taken from reference TRBV13 and TRBJ2-2, reads AAGVIQSPRHLIKEKRETATLKCYPIPRHDTVYWYQQGPGQDPQFLISFYEKMQSDKGSIPDRFSAQQFSDYHSELNMSSLELGDSALYFCASSLRTSFITGELFFGEGSRLTVL.

This sequence joins TRBV20-1 and TRBJ2-3; 7 bases map to TRBD2. The CDR3 has 16 residues. Germline CDR1 DFQATT, CDR2 SNEGSKA (reference sequence). Unmatched junction bases numbered 9, after V lost 3 bases and J lost 0 bases. The CDR3 bases are TGCAGTGCTAGTTCCAGGACTAGGGGAAGCACAGATACGCAGTATTTT. It translates to CSASSRTRGSTDTQYF.

The genes are TRBV13 and TRBJ1-2; D is ambiguous. CDR3 length equals 17 residues. Trimming left V 4 bases short and J 0 bases short, with 18 bases between. Per the germline V gene, CDR1 is PRHDT and CDR2 is FYEKMQ (reference sequence). CDR3 region: CASSSQIGRRANYGYTF. As DNA, the CDR3 is TGTGCCAGCAGCTCCCAGATTGGACGGAGAGCTAACTATGGCTACACCTTC.

In the case of this clonotype: No conserved phenylalanine or tryptophan is present at the end of the CDR3, so a read error is the likely explanation. The V gene is TRBV20-1, the J gene TRBJ2-7, with D possibly matching TRBD1 (5 bases). The length of the CDR3 is 12 residues. V dropped 6 bases and J dropped 3 bases, with 12 bases sitting between them. Germline V gene lookup returns CDR1 DFQATT and CDR2 SNEGSKA (reference sequence). The CDR3 spells CSASQAIYEQYL. As DNA, the CDR3 is TGCAGTGCCTCACAGGCAATCTACGAGCAGTACCTC.

The V gene is TRBV3-1, the J gene TRBJ2-2, with TRBD2 matching over 11 bases. Germline values: CDR1 LGHDT, CDR2 YNNKEL (reference sequence). Losses at the gene ends were 6 bases for V and 7 bases for J; bases not matched to a gene: 7. CDR3 length: 15 amino acids. For the CDR3, the DNA is TGTGCCAGCAGACTTAGCGGGGGGGCGATCGGGGAGCTGTTTTTT. This encodes CASRLSGGAIGELFF. Complete variable domain (other parts from reference TRBV3-1 and TRBJ2-2): DTAVSQTPKYLVTQMGNDKSIKCEQNLGHDTMYWYKQDSKKFLKIMFSYNNKELIINETVPNRFSPKSPDKAHLNLHINSLELGDSAVYFCASRLSGGAIGELFFGEGSRLTVL.

V usage is TRBV12-3 or TRBV12-4 and J usage is TRBJ1-4; D might be TRBD1 (5 bases). Trimming removed 5 bases at V and 2 bases at J, with 9 bases between. CDR3 length equals 14 residues. The CDR3 protein is CASSGAVTNEKLFF. The CDR3 DNA sequence: TGTGCCAGCAGTGGGGCCGTCACTAATGAAAAACTGTTTTTT.

This sequence joins TRBV12-5 and TRBJ1-4, with D possibly TRBD1 on 5 matching bases. Trimming shortened V by 6 bases and J by 7 bases, and 9 bases separated the two germline ends. The CDR3 runs 12 residues. Germline values: CDR1 LGHNT, CDR2 FRNRAP. This CDR3 reads CASGYDSEKLFF. CDR3 in DNA: TGTGCTAGTGGCTATGACAGTGAAAAACTGTTTTTT.

The CDR3 nucleotides are TGTGCCAGCAGTTCCAGGATCACTGGGAGTTCCTACGAGCAGTACTTC. Translating gives CASSSRITGSSYEQYF. The V and J genes are TRBV27 and TRBJ2-7; a weak D match, TRBD2 (5 bases). With 4 bases removed from V and 1 base from J, the gap between germline ends came to 17 bases. Germline CDR1 is MNHEY and CDR2 is SMNVEV (reference sequence). CDR3 length equals 16 residues.

CDR3 loop: CSGGLAGRALNEQFF. Written as DNA, the CDR3 is TGCAGTGGGGGACTAGCGGGAAGGGCGTTGAATGAGCAGTTCTTC. V and J are TRBV20-1 and TRBJ2-5, with 13 positions matching TRBD2. The end of the DNA aligns better with TRBJ2-1, so the J call may be wrong. This CDR3 comprises 15 residues. Germline CDR1 and CDR2: DFQATT and SNEGSKA (reference sequence).

This clonotype showed up just a few times. Just one base apart from a much larger clone, this may be a read error. This is likely a read error, given that the CDR3 carries no conserved phenylalanine or tryptophan at its end. The DNA of the CDR3 is TGTGCCAGCTCACCACTTCCGAGCTCCTATAATTCACCCCTCCACCTT. Translated: CASSPLPSSYNSPLHL. The rearrangement uses TRBV18 and TRBJ1-6; D is undetermined. Between the trimmed V and J ends, which lost 1 base and 0 bases, there was a span of 7 bases. In germline, CDR1 is KGHSH, CDR2 LQKENI. The CDR3 is made up of 16 amino acids.